This TCR beta chain was observed in a study of blood T cell repertoires in COVID-19. At the level of the study: Sources were T cells, B-cell-depleted T cells, or PBMCs; the material itself was cDNA or gDNA.

Trimming pared 4 bases from V and 9 bases from J, leaving 19 bases between. The CDR3 covers 15 residues. CDR1 and CDR2 (germline): MGHRA, YSYEKL. Living in 24 US areas, the participants were between 18 and 89 years of age. Recovered participants had two consecutive negative NP/OP PCR tests, healthcare professional clearance, or symptom resolution. Original processing notes: Amplifying reference gene primers gave estimates of nucleated cell counts. Using immunoSEQ multiplex PCR, the repertoire was profiled, and TCRdb retains in-frame clones only, with some absent. Clone size and the V and J calls come from that table; the DNA yielded D and trimming. There are a few hundred thousand clones in the sample; roughly 86% occur only once, and 8.9% lies in the top ten. This clone was detected only a few times.

Sequencing was carried out using PBMCs or T cells enriched from blood (not recorded which). The rearrangement joins TRBV4-1 to TRBJ1-5; possibly TRBD1 for D (5 bases). The TCR sequence derives from a young woman who had recovered from COVID-19. This CDR3 is CASSPGRGRGSPQHF. The CDR3 bases are TGCGCCAGCAGCCCTGGGCGGGGCCGCGGGTCGCCCCAGCATTTT.